Presented here are 2 T cell receptor beta chains from one specimen sequenced in a study of blood T cell repertoires in COVID-19. TCRdb keeps only in-frame clones here, not all; method: immunoSEQ multiplex PCR. The repertoire holds about 280,000 clones, 75% to 95% seen once, with about 3% in the top ten. The sample taken for sequencing was PBMCs or T cells enriched from blood (not recorded which). All receptors come from a man in his forties or fifties who had been exposed to COVID-19.

The chain has TRBV7-3 and TRBJ2-3; TRBD1 aligns across 8 bases. CDR3 length: 16 amino acids. Unmatched junction bases numbered 7, after V lost 3 bases and J lost 2 bases. Germline V lookup: CDR1 SGHTA, CDR2 FQGTGA. The CDR3 region has the DNA TGTGCCAGCAGCTTGGGGTTGGGACAGGTCACAGATACGCAGTATTTT. Protein: CASSLGLGQVTDTQYF.

V gene TRBV5-6 combines with J gene TRBJ1-4, with unresolved D. V lost 5 bases and J lost 8, with 16 bases in between. Germline-derived CDR1 and CDR2 are SGHDT and YYEEEE. The CDR3 spans 14 residues. This CDR3 is CASSEGYSGEKLFF. DNA for the CDR3: TGTGCCAGCAGTGAGGGATATAGCGGGGAAAAACTGTTTTTT.